This TCR beta chain was documented in a study of blood T cell repertoires in COVID-19. The CDR3 is 15 amino acids. Germline V gene data show CDR1 as SNHLY and CDR2 as FYNNEI. The ends lost 6 bases at V and 4 bases at J; junction bases unmatched: 5. Profiling relied on immunoSEQ multiplex PCR, and the TCRdb table lists in-frame clones only, not all of them. The sample records around 9,000 clones, 81% being singletons. The chain joins TRBV2 to TRBJ1-5; the match to TRBD1 covers 11 bases. The clonotype was recovered from a man aged 55 to 70 with active COVID-19. Sequencing input: peripheral blood. The CDR3 sequence is CASSLGQGANQPQHF. CDR3 nucleotides: TGTGCCAGCAGCTTAGGACAGGGGGCGAATCAGCCCCAGCATTTT.